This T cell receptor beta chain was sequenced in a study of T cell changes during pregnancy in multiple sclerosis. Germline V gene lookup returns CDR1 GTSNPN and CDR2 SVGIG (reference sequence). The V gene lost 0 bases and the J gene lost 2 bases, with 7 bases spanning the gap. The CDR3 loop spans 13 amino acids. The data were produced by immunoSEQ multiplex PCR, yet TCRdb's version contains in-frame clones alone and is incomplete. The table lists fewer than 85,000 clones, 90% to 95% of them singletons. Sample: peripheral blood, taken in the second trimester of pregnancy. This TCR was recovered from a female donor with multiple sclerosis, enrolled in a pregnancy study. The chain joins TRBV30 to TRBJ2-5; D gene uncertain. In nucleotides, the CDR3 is TGTGCCTGGAGTGTTATAGCTCAAGAGACCCAGTACTTC. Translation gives CAWSVIAQETQYF.